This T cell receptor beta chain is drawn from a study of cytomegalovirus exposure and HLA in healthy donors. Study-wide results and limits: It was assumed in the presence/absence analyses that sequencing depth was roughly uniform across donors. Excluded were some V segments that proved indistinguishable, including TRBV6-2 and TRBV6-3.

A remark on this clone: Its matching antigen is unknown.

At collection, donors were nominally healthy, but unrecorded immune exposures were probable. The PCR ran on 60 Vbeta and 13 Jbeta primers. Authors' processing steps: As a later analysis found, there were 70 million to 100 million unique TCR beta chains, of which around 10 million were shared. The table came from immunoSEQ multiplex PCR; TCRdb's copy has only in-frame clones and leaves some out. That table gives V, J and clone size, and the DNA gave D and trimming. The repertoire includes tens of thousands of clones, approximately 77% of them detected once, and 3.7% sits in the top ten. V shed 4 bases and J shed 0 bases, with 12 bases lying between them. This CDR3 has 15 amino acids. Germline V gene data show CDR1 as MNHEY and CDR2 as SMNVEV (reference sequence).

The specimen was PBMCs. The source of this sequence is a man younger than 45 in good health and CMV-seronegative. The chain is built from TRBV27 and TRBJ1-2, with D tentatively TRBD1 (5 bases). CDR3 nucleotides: TGTGCCAGCAGTTACCAAGGGGATCCTAACTATGGCTACACCTTC. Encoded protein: CASSYQGDPNYGYTF.